The entry that follows covers one TCR beta chain sequence. Antigen specificity is unknown. The same CDR3 can be traced to other DNA sequences in this sample. The sample comes from a study of shared clonotypes between healthy human individuals. Germline CDR1 SGHRS, CDR2 YFSETQ. Germline trimming cut 4 bases from V and 5 bases from J; bases unmatched to any gene: 4. The CDR3 spans 15 residues. General observations from the study: Though the depth was large, rarefaction showed that sorted-subset sequencing was incomplete. Memory subsets generally showed lower estimated richness than naive subsets. In a handful of donors, around 4.5% of naive CD4 clonotypes appeared in common.

The authors ran the assay at deep level. Sequenced by immunoSEQ multiplex PCR; TCRdb stores in-frame clones only, minus some. Among roughly 2.5 million clones, roughly 92% were seen once, and the ten largest hold 0.13% to 0.15%. The sequence derives from a young man in good health. The genes are TRBV5-1 and TRBJ2-2, with 11 positions matching TRBD1. Specimen: naive CD4+ T cells sorted from blood. Subset in this sample: CD45RA+ positively selected. CDR3 sequence: CASSPGTGGTGELFF. In DNA, the CDR3 is TGCGCCAGCAGCCCCGGGACAGGGGGTACCGGGGAGCTGTTTTTT.